This T cell receptor (beta chain) was captured in a study of shared clonotypes between healthy human individuals. TCRdb's table, derived via immunoSEQ multiplex PCR, lists solely in-frame clones and lacks some. The sample holds 2 million to 2.5 million clones, roughly 91% seen once. CDR3 length equals 16 residues. Per the germline V gene, CDR1 is LNHNV and CDR2 is YYDKDF (reference sequence). V was clipped by 0 bases and J by 4 bases; unmatched bases: 9. Naive CD8 cells lacked CD45RO, underwent positive selection for CCR7 and left out terminally differentiated effector memory CD45RA+ cells. Sequenced sample: naive CD8+ T cells from PBMCs. The receptor comes from a man between 18 and 29 years old in good health. Some clones in this sample may be carry-over from other donors' samples. The chain recombines TRBV15 with TRBJ2-7; 7 positions match TRBD2. The CDR3 DNA reads TGTGCCACCAGCAGAGAACTCTCAGCGGGATCTTACGAGCAGTACTTC. It is translated as CATSRELSAGSYEQYF.